The 24 T cell receptor beta chains below come from one sample, sequenced in a study of CD8+CD57+ T cells in acquired aplastic anemia. The TCR beta profiling, which covered VDJ combination and CDR3 sequence, was carried out using genomic DNA as the template. TCRdb used MiXCR to reprocess the reads, holding one entry per CDR3 protein. The sample includes about 120,000 distinct CDR3 sequences, 50% to 70% of them seen just once. Patients picked for sequencing had shown CD8+CD57+ cell expansion detected by flow cytometry. The specimen sequenced was sorted CD4+, CD8+, or CD8+CD57+ T cells (not recorded which) from PBMCs. Receptors originate from a human donor with aplastic anemia.

Only a few counts were recorded for this clonotype. This sequence joins TRBV20-1 and TRBJ1-1, with 7 bases lining up with TRBD1. This CDR3 contains 12 residues. Germline V gene sequence: CDR1 DFQATT, CDR2 SNEGSKA (reference sequence). The V gene end was trimmed by 6 bases and the J gene end by 1 base; junction bases not matched to a gene: 2. The CDR3 sequence is CSARTGNTEAFF. The DNA for the CDR3 is TGCAGTGCCAGGACAGGGAACACTGAAGCTTTCTTT.

This clonotype has a handful of counts. The rearrangement joins TRBV10-3 to TRBJ1-2, with D hard to call. Germline V gene lookup returns CDR1 ENHRY and CDR2 SYGVKD. The CDR3 runs 15 residues. The V gene lost 4 bases and the J gene lost 1 base, with 13 bases spanning the gap. CDR3 sequence reads: CAISVLQTRNYGYTF. CDR3 coding DNA: TGTGCCATCAGTGTTCTACAGACCCGTAACTATGGCTACACCTTC.

Of note for this clonotype: One junction end disagrees with the germline gene, perhaps due to a read error. The chain couples TRBV20-1 to TRBJ2-6; D remains ambiguous. CDR3 length: 12 amino acids. The germline gives CDR1 DFQATT, CDR2 SNEGSKA (reference sequence). CDR3 DNA sequence: TGCAGTGCCCGGTCTGGGGTCAACGTCCTGACTTTC. Translated: CSARSGVNVLTF.

V and J are TRBV10-3 and TRBJ2-5; 10 nucleotides match TRBD1. CDR1 ENHRY and CDR2 SYGVKD come from the germline V gene. The CDR3 loop spans 14 amino acids. The J segment lost 6 bases and the V segment lost 5 bases, leaving 6 bases of the junction unmatched. The CDR3 spells CAISIGTGAQTQYF. For the CDR3, the DNA is TGTGCCATCAGTATCGGGACAGGGGCCCAGACCCAGTACTTC.

V usage is TRBV7-9 and J usage is TRBJ1-2, with 8 bases lining up with TRBD1. V lost 5 bases to trimming and J lost 5 bases; unmatched junction nucleotides: 4. Germline CDR1 reads SEHNR; CDR2 reads FQNEAQ (reference sequence). The CDR3 totals 13 residues. CDR3: CASSQGTGYGYTF. The CDR3 DNA sequence: TGTGCCAGCAGCCAGGGGACAGGTTATGGCTACACCTTC.

This chain joins TRBV11-2 and TRBJ2-3; TRBD1 agrees at 8 bases. CDR1 and CDR2 from the germline V gene are SGHAT and FQNNGV. V was clipped by 6 bases and J by 0 bases; unmatched bases: 5. The length of the CDR3 is 15 residues. Written as DNA, the CDR3 is TGTGCCAGCAGTTCGGGACAGGCAAGCACAGATACGCAGTATTTT. The encoded protein is CASSSGQASTDTQYF.

The V gene is TRBV6-1, the J gene TRBJ2-7; 7 nucleotides line up with TRBD2. CDR1 is MNHNS and CDR2 is SASEGT in the germline V gene. J was trimmed by 4 bases and V by 1 base; bases with no gene match: 10. The CDR3 extends over 16 amino acids. The CDR3 nucleotides are TGTGCCAGCAGTGAAGACGTGGGAGGCGGGGGTTACGAGCAGTACTTC. Its translation: CASSEDVGGGGYEQYF.

The V gene is TRBV10-3, the J gene TRBJ1-6; D is perhaps TRBD1 (5 bases). This CDR3 has 14 amino acids. Germline V CDR1 and CDR2: ENHRY, SYGVKD. V lost 6 bases to trimming and J lost 10 bases, with 16 bases between them. The CDR3: CAISAIDSGSPLHF. In nucleotides, the CDR3 is TGTGCCATCAGCGCTATAGACAGTGGGTCACCCCTCCACTTT.

This clonotype was observed many times. The DNA of the CDR3 is TGTGCCAGCAGCTTAGGGCAGGAGGACACCTTC. It is translated as CASSLGQEDTF. This chain connects TRBV7-9 to TRBJ1-2; D unclear. This CDR3 has 11 amino acids. The V end was cut by 1 base, the J end by 12 bases, with 9 bases between. Germline loops: CDR1 SEHNR, CDR2 FQNEAQ (reference sequence).

The chain carries TRBV5-1 and TRBJ2-5; TRBD2 agrees at 8 bases. V lost 5 bases to trimming and J lost 1 base; unmatched junction nucleotides: 1. Germline CDR1 SGHRS, CDR2 YFSETQ. CDR3 length: 13 residues. CDR3 in amino acids: CASSSGIQETQYF. The DNA of the CDR3 is TGCGCCAGCAGTAGCGGGATCCAAGAGACCCAGTACTTC.

V gene TRBV24-1 combines with J gene TRBJ2-2; no reliable D call. The length of the CDR3 is 13 residues. Germline CDR1 and CDR2: KGHDR and SFDVKD. V lost 9 bases and J lost 6, with 13 bases in between. The CDR3 nucleotides are TGTGCCACCCGCAAGTCCTTCGCCGGGGAGCTGTTTTTT. Residues: CATRKSFAGELFF.

This clonotype appeared once. The gene calls are TRBV19 and TRBJ1-1, with 8 bases matching TRBD1. The CDR3 runs to 14 residues. V was clipped by 4 bases and J by 2 bases; unmatched bases: 3. Germline V gene lookup returns CDR1 LNHDA and CDR2 SQIVND (reference sequence). The CDR3 reads CASSTDRGNTEAFF. The CDR3 DNA is TGTGCCAGTAGTACCGACAGGGGAAACACTGAAGCTTTCTTT.

This chain joins TRBV2 and TRBJ2-1; 11 positions match TRBD2. The V gene's germline CDR1 is SNHLY and CDR2 FYNNEI. V lost 7 bases, J lost 6 bases, and 5 bases stayed unmatched. The CDR3 loop spans 14 amino acids. The CDR3 region is CASKTSGRGNEQFF. CDR3 nucleotides: TGTGCCAGCAAAACTAGCGGGAGAGGCAATGAGCAGTTCTTC. The whole variable domain, filled in from reference TRBV2 and TRBJ2-1, reads EPEVTQTPSHQVTQMGQEVILRCVPISNHLYFYWYRQILGQKVEFLVSFYNNEISEKSEIFDDQFSVERPDGSNFTLKIRSTKLEDSAMYFCASKTSGRGNEQFFGPGTRLTVL.

The V and J genes are TRBV19 and TRBJ2-7; possible D gene TRBD2, 6 bases. Trimming took off 3 bases at V and 3 bases at J, with 9 bases between the two ends. This CDR3 is 13 amino acids long. Germline CDR1 is LNHDA and CDR2 is SQIVND (reference sequence). CDR3 protein: CASSIGTYYEQYF. CDR3 bases: TGTGCCAGTAGTATCGGGACTTACTACGAGCAGTACTTC.

For the CDR3, the DNA is TGTGCCAGCAGTATCTACGAGCAGTACTTC. The encoded protein is CASSIYEQYF. The chain combines TRBV2 with TRBJ2-7; D uncertain. Germline-derived CDR1 and CDR2 are SNHLY and FYNNEI. There are 10 residues in the CDR3. V was trimmed by 5 bases and J by 3 bases, leaving 2 bases between them.

The table lists this clonotype with many counts. CDR3 nucleotide sequence: TGTGCCAGCAGTCTCCATAGGGGGCGCGTAGACGAGCAGTACTTC. It specifies CASSLHRGRVDEQYF. The rearrangement joins TRBV27 to TRBJ2-7, with 7 bases matching TRBD1. V was pared by 5 bases and J by 5 bases, with 12 bases of the junction left unmatched. The germline V gene encodes CDR1 MNHEY and CDR2 SMNVEV (reference sequence). This CDR3 comprises 15 residues.

There are many counts of this clonotype. The rearrangement uses TRBV6-1 and TRBJ1-2; possible D gene TRBD1, 6 bases. The CDR3 is 14 residues long. V lost 5 bases and J 3 bases, leaving 13 bases between the germline ends. Germline CDR1 is MNHNS and CDR2 is SASEGT. The CDR3 loop is CASSPRGQYYGYTF. The CDR3 DNA sequence: TGTGCCAGCAGTCCCCGAGGACAGTACTATGGCTACACCTTC.

The rearrangement uses TRBV28 and TRBJ2-7; 8 bases are shared with TRBD2. After removal of 2 bases from V and 5 bases from J, the junction contained 2 bases not matched to a gene. The CDR3 has 13 amino acids. Germline lookup yields CDR1 MDHEN and CDR2 SYDVKM. In DNA, the CDR3 is TGTGCCAGCAGTTTACTAGCGGGTGACGAGCAGTACTTC. Its translation is CASSLLAGDEQYF.

The genes are TRBV24-1 and TRBJ2-2; 9 nucleotides match TRBD1. CDR3 size: 17 residues. Losses at the gene ends were 3 bases for V and 3 bases for J; bases not matched to a gene: 7. The germline gives CDR1 KGHDR, CDR2 SFDVKD. The CDR3 DNA reads TGTGCCACCAGTGATCCACAGGGGGCTTGGGACACCGGGGAGCTGTTTTTT. Residues: CATSDPQGAWDTGELFF.

The rearrangement links TRBV30 to TRBJ1-6, with a weak D call TRBD1 (6 bases). V was pared by 2 bases and J by 6 bases, with 11 bases between. The length of the CDR3 is 14 residues. Germline V gene sequence: CDR1 GTSNPN, CDR2 SVGIG (reference sequence). CDR3 sequence: CAWSTTGTNSPLHF. CDR3 nucleotide sequence: TGTGCCTGGAGTACGACAGGAACTAATTCACCCCTCCACTTT.

The rearrangement uses TRBV5-6 and TRBJ1-2; D not resolved. Per germline, CDR1 SGHDT and CDR2 YYEEEE. Trimming left V 2 bases short and J 5 bases short, with 4 bases between. The CDR3 length is 11 residues. CDR3 region: CASSLEYGYTF. CDR3 DNA: TGTGCCAGCAGCTTAGAATATGGCTACACCTTC.

As concerns this clonotype: This sequence may be a read error, since a much larger clone differs from it by one base. The chain employs TRBV9 and TRBJ1-1, with TRBD1 matching over 7 bases. Germline CDR1 and CDR2: SGDLS and YYNGEE. The CDR3 loop spans 15 amino acids. The CDR3 coding sequence is TGTGCCAGCAGCCCAAGGACAGGTATGAACACTGACGCTTTCTTT. It specifies CASSPRTGMNTDAFF.

In this sample, this clonotype turned up a few times. The chain joins TRBV19 to TRBJ1-2, with D unresolved. There are 13 residues in the CDR3. V shed 4 bases and J shed 1 base, with 7 bases lying between them. Germline CDR1 and CDR2: LNHDA and SQIVND (reference sequence). Here the CDR3 reads CASSTGLNYGYTF. CDR3 nucleotide sequence: TGTGCCAGTAGTACCGGGCTTAACTATGGCTACACCTTC.

This clonotype came up a few times. At one of its ends the junction is not consistent with the germline gene, which may arise from a read error. V usage is TRBV10-3 and J usage is TRBJ2-7, with 8 nucleotides matching TRBD1. The CDR3 covers 12 residues. In germline, CDR1 is ENHRY, CDR2 SYGVKD. The DNA of the CDR3 is TGTGCCATCAGTGAGTCCGAGGACAGGGAGCTCTTC. It specifies CAISESEDRELF.